Below are 29 T cell receptor beta chains sequenced from a single sample in a study of blood T cell repertoires in COVID-19. The data were produced by immunoSEQ multiplex PCR, yet TCRdb's version contains in-frame clones alone and is incomplete. This repertoire shows fewer than 350,000 clones, around 90% found once; its top ten account for about 2%. Input material: PBMCs or T cells enriched from blood (not recorded which). These receptors were collected from a woman aged 40 to 50 with acute COVID-19.

The chain is built from TRBV18 and TRBJ1-1; 10 nucleotides line up with TRBD1. The germline CDR1 and CDR2 sequences are KGHSH and LQKENI. With V trimmed by 1 base and J by 3 bases, 2 bases remained unmatched. This CDR3 is 15 amino acids long. As DNA, the CDR3 is TGTGCCAGCTCACCACTAGGGACAGGGGACACTGAAGCTTTCTTT. It encodes CASSPLGTGDTEAFF.

The chain joins TRBV7-9 to TRBJ1-2; TRBD1 might be the D (6 bases). V was clipped by 6 bases and J by 4 bases, with 15 bases between them. CDR3 length: 14 amino acids. Germline CDR1 reads SEHNR; CDR2 reads FQNEAQ (reference sequence). The CDR3 loop is CASRSGQSLYGYTF. CDR3 nucleotides: TGTGCCAGCAGGAGTGGACAGAGTCTCTATGGCTACACCTTC.

The chain employs TRBV5-1 and TRBJ2-5; 8 bases fit TRBD2. There are 15 residues in the CDR3. The junction had 7 bases not matched to a gene; V was cut back by 5 bases and J by 1 base. Per germline, CDR1 SGHRS and CDR2 YFSETQ. The CDR3 is CASSLQTSGQETQYF. Here the CDR3 DNA reads TGCGCCAGCAGTTTGCAAACTAGCGGCCAAGAGACCCAGTACTTC.

This CDR3 is CASSTEGRKAFF. The DNA of the CDR3 is TGTGCCAGCAGTACCGAGGGCCGGAAAGCTTTCTTT. V usage is TRBV2 and J usage is TRBJ1-1, with D uncertain. This CDR3 spans 12 amino acids. The germline CDR1 and CDR2 sequences are SNHLY and FYNNEI. Trimming pared 5 bases from V and 9 bases from J, leaving 13 bases between. Combining the CDR3 with reference TRBV2 and TRBJ1-1 gives the whole variable domain EPEVTQTPSHQVTQMGQEVILRCVPISNHLYFYWYRQILGQKVEFLVSFYNNEISEKSEIFDDQFSVERPDGSNFTLKIRSTKLEDSAMYFCASSTEGRKAFFGQGTRLTVV.

The chain has TRBV28 and TRBJ1-6; 7 nucleotides match TRBD1. CDR1 and CDR2 (germline): MDHEN, SYDVKM. The CDR3 extends over 15 amino acids. Losses at the gene ends were 9 bases for V and 4 bases for J; bases not matched to a gene: 9. The CDR3 DNA reads as TGTGCCAGTAATCCCGGGACAGTGTATAATTCACCCCTCCACTTT. It codes for CASNPGTVYNSPLHF.

The chain employs TRBV10-1 and TRBJ2-2; tentatively, D is TRBD1 (5 bases). The CDR3 is 13 amino acids. Trimming shortened V by 2 bases and J by 6 bases, and 7 bases separated the two germline ends. Per the germline V gene, CDR1 is WNHNN and CDR2 is SYGVQD (reference sequence). The CDR3 DNA sequence: TGCGCCAGCAGTGAGGAAGGGGCCGGGGAGCTGTTTTTT. Translation gives CASSEEGAGELFF.

V is TRBV18 and J is TRBJ2-3; 7 bases match TRBD1. There are 15 residues in the CDR3. Germline V gene data show CDR1 as KGHSH and CDR2 as LQKENI. With 5 bases clipped from V and 2 bases from J, the junction kept 7 bases outside the gene matches. The CDR3 here is CASSRMTGPTDTQYF. In nucleotides, the CDR3 is TGTGCCAGCTCAAGAATGACAGGGCCCACAGATACGCAGTATTTT.

This clone was seen once. CDR3: CASSWTSGGSQYF. The CDR3 DNA reads TGTGCCAGCAGCTGGACTAGCGGGGGGTCACAGTACTTC. The chain employs TRBV6-5 and TRBJ2-7; 14 nucleotides agree with TRBD2. Germline V gives CDR1 MNHEY, CDR2 SVGAGI. V lost 6 bases to trimming and J lost 10 bases; unmatched junction nucleotides: 5. The CDR3 covers 13 residues.

The rearrangement joins TRBV2 to TRBJ2-7; the D gene is possibly TRBD1 (5 bases). This CDR3 has 17 amino acids. CDR1 SNHLY and CDR2 FYNNEI come from the germline V gene. The V end lost 2 bases, the J end lost 0 bases, and 17 bases lay between the germline ends. CDR3 nucleotides: TGTGCCAGCAGTGAACTCCTGAACGACAGATCCTCCTACGAGCAGTACTTC. Its protein is CASSELLNDRSSYEQYF.

The chain joins TRBV27 to TRBJ2-2; 10 bases map to TRBD1. The CDR3 sequence is 17 residues long. Germline V gene lookup returns CDR1 MNHEY and CDR2 SMNVEV (reference sequence). Unmatched junction bases numbered 7, after V lost 4 bases and J lost 2 bases. DNA of the CDR3: TGTGCCAGCAGTTCCAGACAGGGGGCGATCAACACCGGGGAGCTGTTTTTT. This codes for CASSSRQGAINTGELFF.

The genes are TRBV7-9 and TRBJ1-3; 9 nucleotides match TRBD1. The CDR3 length is 18 residues. Germline CDR1 SEHNR, CDR2 FQNEAQ (reference sequence). Trimming at V came to 0 bases and at J to 3 bases, leaving 9 bases not matched to a gene. DNA for the CDR3: TGTGCCAGCAGCTTAGCCTCACTCCGGGACAGGGATGGAAACACCATATATTTT. This sequence encodes CASSLASLRDRDGNTIYF.

The V and J genes are TRBV5-1 and TRBJ1-4; 7 nucleotides line up with TRBD1. The CDR3 is 18 amino acids. Trimming cost V 0 bases and J 6 bases; bases outside gene matches: 14. Germline V lookup: CDR1 SGHRS, CDR2 YFSETQ. CDR3 in DNA: TGCGCCAGCAGCTTGGGTCCGGGACAGACGCTCGGGCATGAAAAACTGTTTTTT. It yields the protein CASSLGPGQTLGHEKLFF. Full variable domain (outside the CDR3, taken from reference TRBV5-1 and TRBJ1-4): KAGVTQTPRYLIKTRGQQVTLSCSPISGHRSVSWYQQTPGQGLQFLFEYFSETQRNKGNFPGRFSGRQFSNSRSEMNVSTLELGDSALYLCASSLGPGQTLGHEKLFFGSGTQLSVL.

The CDR3 nucleotides are TGTGCCAGCAGTATGACTAGCGGGGGCTCAGAGACCCAGTACTTC. As protein: CASSMTSGGSETQYF. This chain connects TRBV28 to TRBJ2-5; 12 nucleotides align to TRBD2. Germline CDR1 MDHEN, CDR2 SYDVKM. The CDR3 loop spans 15 amino acids. Trimming took 5 bases from V and 4 from J; bases not matched to a gene: 5.

Notes on this clone: Germline and junction disagree at one end, which may indicate a read error. The chain employs TRBV19 and TRBJ2-1; 13 positions match TRBD2. Germline CDR1 reads LNHDA; CDR2 reads SQIVND (reference sequence). The CDR3 runs to 15 residues. The CDR3 bases are TGTGCCAGCAATGGACTAGCGGGAGTTTACAGTGAGCAGTTCTTC. This sequence encodes CASNGLAGVYSEQFF.

V usage is TRBV3-1 (or the pseudogene TRBV3-2) and J usage is TRBJ2-5; 8 bases line up with TRBD1. CDR3 length: 15 amino acids. Unmatched junction bases numbered 6, after V lost 4 bases and J lost 2 bases. Germline values: CDR1 LGHDT, CDR2 YNNKEL (reference sequence). The CDR3 sequence is CASSLPGQAQETQYF. The CDR3 DNA is TGTGCCAGCAGCCTCCCGGGACAGGCTCAAGAGACCCAGTACTTC.

CDR3 nucleotides: TGTGCCAGCAGCTTAGGGGAGCCCTGGGCGGGAACAGATACGCAGTATTTT. Protein product: CASSLGEPWAGTDTQYF. The J gene is TRBJ2-3, the V gene TRBV7-3; D is perhaps TRBD2 (6 bases). Trimming cost V 2 bases and J 3 bases, with 18 bases left between them. In germline, CDR1 is SGHTA, CDR2 FQGTGA. The CDR3 length is 17 residues.

The chain recombines TRBV3-1 (or the pseudogene TRBV3-2) with TRBJ1-2; possible D gene TRBD1, 6 bases. Germline lookup yields CDR1 LGHDT and CDR2 YNNKEL (reference sequence). CDR3 length equals 13 residues. V lost 1 base and J lost 7, with 10 bases in between. CDR3 protein: CASSQVGTSGYTF. Here the CDR3 DNA reads TGTGCCAGCAGCCAAGTAGGGACAAGTGGCTACACCTTC.

This chain uses TRBV29-1 with TRBJ2-7; no firm D call. Germline assignment: CDR1 SQVTM and CDR2 ANQGSEA. V was trimmed by 2 bases and J by 4 bases, leaving 12 bases between them. This CDR3 is built from 13 residues. The DNA of the CDR3 is TGCAGCGTTGAAATCGGCGGCCAATACGAGCAGTACTTC. Translating gives CSVEIGGQYEQYF.

This rearrangement joins TRBV7-3 to TRBJ2-1; D ambiguous. This CDR3 spans 14 amino acids. In germline, CDR1 is SGHTA, CDR2 FQGTGA. V dropped 1 base and J dropped 2 bases, with 6 bases sitting between them. The chain's CDR3 is CASSLSGTYNEQFF. The CDR3 coding sequence is TGTGCCAGCAGCTTAAGCGGCACCTACAATGAGCAGTTCTTC.

This clone was picked up one time. This sequence joins TRBV2 and TRBJ1-1, with 7 bases matching TRBD1. After removal of 5 bases from V and 1 base from J, the junction contained 4 bases not matched to a gene. There are 14 residues in the CDR3. From germline, CDR1 is SNHLY and CDR2 FYNNEI. The CDR3 DNA reads as TGTGCCAGCAGTCTACAGGGGTCGAACACTGAAGCTTTCTTT. Translated, it gives CASSLQGSNTEAFF.

The rearrangement uses TRBV6-4 and TRBJ1-5; D is ambiguous. CDR3 size: 12 residues. Germline CDR1 and CDR2: MRHNA and SNTAGT. Between the trimmed V and J ends, which lost 6 bases and 5 bases, there was a span of 8 bases. CDR3 DNA sequence: TGTGCCAGCAGGGAGGGTTATCAGCCCCAGCATTTT. Its protein is CASREGYQPQHF.

This clone was found a few times. This chain links TRBV9 with TRBJ2-7, with D possibly being TRBD1 (6 bases). Germline CDR1 and CDR2: SGDLS and YYNGEE. Deletions cut 0 bases from V and 5 bases from J, with 12 bases between. The CDR3 extends over 14 amino acids. DNA for the CDR3: TGTGCCAGCAGCGTAGGAGGGGGTGGAAACGAGCAGTACTTC. Residues: CASSVGGGGNEQYF.

The chain carries TRBV9 and TRBJ1-6; D may be TRBD1 (5 bases). Trimming cost V 4 bases and J 9 bases, with 20 bases left between them. This CDR3 spans 16 amino acids. Germline lookup yields CDR1 SGDLS and CDR2 YYNGEE. CDR3 in DNA: TGTGCCAGCAGCCCTCGTGCGGGGGAAGGGAGTTCACCCCTCCACTTT. Translation: CASSPRAGEGSSPLHF.

This clone was counted only a few times. J is TRBJ1-2 and V is TRBV7-8; TRBD1 is a possible D gene (5 bases). Germline CDR1 and CDR2: SGHVS and FQNEAQ. V was trimmed by 4 bases and J by 7 bases, leaving 22 bases between them. The CDR3 is 16 amino acids. This CDR3 is CASSSLRDFLGVGYTF. CDR3 DNA sequence: TGTGCCAGCAGCTCACTCCGGGACTTCCTGGGGGTTGGCTACACCTTC.

The V gene is TRBV6-4, the J gene TRBJ1-3; the D gene is possibly TRBD1 (5 bases). CDR3 length: 16 amino acids. In germline, CDR1 is MRHNA, CDR2 SNTAGT. The ends were cut back, 2 bases at V and 3 bases at J, with 14 bases in the middle. CDR3 nucleotide sequence: TGTGCCAGCAGTGACCTGGGGGGGGGTTTTGGAAACACCATATATTTT. Residues: CASSDLGGGFGNTIYF.

The V call is TRBV19, the J call TRBJ2-1; D may be TRBD1 (5 bases). V lost 9 bases, J lost 1 base, and 13 bases lay in between. Germline V gives CDR1 LNHDA, CDR2 SQIVND (reference sequence). The CDR3 loop spans 14 amino acids. CDR3 nucleotide sequence: TGTGCCAGCTCAGGGCGTCAGTCCTACAATGAGCAGTTCTTC. Amino acids: CASSGRQSYNEQFF.

Here the CDR3 reads CASSPGTGSYGYTF. CDR3 sequence (DNA): TGTGCCAGCAGCCCCGGGACAGGGAGTTATGGCTACACCTTC. J is TRBJ1-2 and V is TRBV6-2 or TRBV6-3; 9 bases fit TRBD1. V shed 6 bases and J 5 bases; nucleotides not matched to a gene: 7. Germline V lookup: CDR1 MNHEY, CDR2 SVGEGT. CDR3 length: 14 residues.

V gene TRBV6-5 combines with J gene TRBJ1-3; TRBD1 agrees at 7 bases. CDR1 is MNHEY, CDR2 SVGAGI, per germline. J was trimmed by 1 base and V by 8 bases; bases with no gene match: 8. CDR3 size: 15 residues. CDR3 amino acids: CASGQAGGSGNTIYF. For the CDR3, the DNA is TGTGCCAGCGGCCAAGCAGGGGGTTCTGGAAACACCATATATTTT.

V gene TRBV2 combines with J gene TRBJ2-3; TRBD2 is a possible D gene (6 bases). Trimming took off 11 bases at V and 0 bases at J, with 15 bases between the two ends. Germline CDR1 reads SNHLY; CDR2 reads FYNNEI. The CDR3 sequence is 14 residues long. CDR3: CAGRAGRSTDTQYF. The CDR3 DNA reads as TGTGCCGGCCGAGCGGGCCGGAGCACAGATACGCAGTATTTT.